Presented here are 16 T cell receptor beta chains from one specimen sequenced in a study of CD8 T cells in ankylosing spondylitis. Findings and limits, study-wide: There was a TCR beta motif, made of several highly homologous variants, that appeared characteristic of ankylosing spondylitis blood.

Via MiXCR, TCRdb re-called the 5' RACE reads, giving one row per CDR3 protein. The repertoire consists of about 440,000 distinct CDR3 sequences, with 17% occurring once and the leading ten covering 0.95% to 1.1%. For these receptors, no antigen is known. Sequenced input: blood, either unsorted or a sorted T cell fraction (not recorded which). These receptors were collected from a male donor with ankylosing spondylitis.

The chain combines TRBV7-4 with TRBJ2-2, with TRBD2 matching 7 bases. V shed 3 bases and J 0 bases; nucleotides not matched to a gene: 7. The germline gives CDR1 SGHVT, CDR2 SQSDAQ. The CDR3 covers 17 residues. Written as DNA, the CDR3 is TGTGCCAGCAGCTTGATCAGGGACTACCCGAACACCGGGGAGCTGTTTTTT. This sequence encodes CASSLIRDYPNTGELFF.

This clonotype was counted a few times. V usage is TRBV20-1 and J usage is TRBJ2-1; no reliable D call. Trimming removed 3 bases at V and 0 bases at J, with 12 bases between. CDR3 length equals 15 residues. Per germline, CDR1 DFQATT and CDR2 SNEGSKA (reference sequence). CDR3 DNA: TGCAGTGCTAGCCCGACACCGAACTCCTACAATGAGCAGTTCTTC. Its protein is CSASPTPNSYNEQFF.

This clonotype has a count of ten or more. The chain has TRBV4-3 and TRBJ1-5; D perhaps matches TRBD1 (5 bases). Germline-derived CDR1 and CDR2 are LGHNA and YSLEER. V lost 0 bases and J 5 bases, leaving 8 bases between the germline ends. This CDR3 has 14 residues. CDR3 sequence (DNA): TGCGCCAGCAGCCAAGAGGCGGGACATCAGCCCCAGCATTTT. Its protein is CASSQEAGHQPQHF.

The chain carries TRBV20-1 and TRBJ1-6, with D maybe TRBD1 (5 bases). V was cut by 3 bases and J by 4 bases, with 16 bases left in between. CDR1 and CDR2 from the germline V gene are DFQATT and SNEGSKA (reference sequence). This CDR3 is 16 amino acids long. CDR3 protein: CSASLPGRTYNSPLHF. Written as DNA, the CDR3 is TGCAGTGCTAGTCTACCGGGACGGACTTATAATTCACCCCTCCACTTT.

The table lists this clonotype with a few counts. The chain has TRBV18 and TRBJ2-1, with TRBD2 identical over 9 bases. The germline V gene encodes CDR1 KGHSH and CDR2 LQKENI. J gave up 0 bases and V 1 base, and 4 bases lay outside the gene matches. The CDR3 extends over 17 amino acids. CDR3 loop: CASSPLRSGSSYNEQFF. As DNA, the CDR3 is TGTGCCAGCTCACCACTTCGTAGCGGGAGCTCCTACAATGAGCAGTTCTTC. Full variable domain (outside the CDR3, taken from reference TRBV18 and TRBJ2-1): NAGVMQNPRHLVRRRGQEARLRCSPMKGHSHVYWYRQLPEEGLKFMVYLQKENIIDESGMPKERFSAEFPKEGPSILRIQQVVRGDSAAYFCASSPLRSGSSYNEQFFGPGTRLTVL.

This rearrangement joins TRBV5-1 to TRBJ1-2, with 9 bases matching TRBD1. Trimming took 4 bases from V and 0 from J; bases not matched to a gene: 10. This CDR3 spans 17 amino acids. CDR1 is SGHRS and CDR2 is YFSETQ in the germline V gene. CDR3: CASSRGQGPKANYGYTF. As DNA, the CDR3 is TGCGCCAGCAGCCGCGGACAGGGGCCGAAAGCTAACTATGGCTACACCTTC.

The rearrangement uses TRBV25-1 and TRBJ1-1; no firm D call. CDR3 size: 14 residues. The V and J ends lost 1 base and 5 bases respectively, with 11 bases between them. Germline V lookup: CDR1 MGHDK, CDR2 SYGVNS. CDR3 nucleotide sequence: TGTGCCAGCAGTGAATTCTCGCTGGGAACTGAAGCTTTCTTT. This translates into CASSEFSLGTEAFF.

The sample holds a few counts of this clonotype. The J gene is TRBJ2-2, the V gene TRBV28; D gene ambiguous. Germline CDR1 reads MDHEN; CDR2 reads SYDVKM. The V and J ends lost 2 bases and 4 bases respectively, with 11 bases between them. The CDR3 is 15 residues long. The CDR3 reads CASSLVGLATGELFF. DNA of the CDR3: TGTGCCAGCAGTTTAGTGGGGTTGGCCACCGGGGAGCTGTTTTTT.

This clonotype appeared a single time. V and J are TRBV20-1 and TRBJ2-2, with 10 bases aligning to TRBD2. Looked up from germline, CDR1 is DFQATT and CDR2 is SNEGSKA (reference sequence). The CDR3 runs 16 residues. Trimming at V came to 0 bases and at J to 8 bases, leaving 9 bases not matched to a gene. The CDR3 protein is CSARDLSGGAKGELFF. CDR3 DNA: TGCAGTGCTAGAGATCTAAGCGGGGGGGCTAAAGGGGAGCTGTTTTTT.

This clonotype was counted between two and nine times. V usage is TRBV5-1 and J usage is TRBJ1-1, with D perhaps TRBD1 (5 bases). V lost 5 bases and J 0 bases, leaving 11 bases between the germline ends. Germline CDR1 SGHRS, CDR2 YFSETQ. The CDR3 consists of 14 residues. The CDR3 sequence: CASSSSGMNTEAFF. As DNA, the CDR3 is TGCGCCAGCAGTTCGTCAGGGATGAACACTGAAGCTTTCTTT.

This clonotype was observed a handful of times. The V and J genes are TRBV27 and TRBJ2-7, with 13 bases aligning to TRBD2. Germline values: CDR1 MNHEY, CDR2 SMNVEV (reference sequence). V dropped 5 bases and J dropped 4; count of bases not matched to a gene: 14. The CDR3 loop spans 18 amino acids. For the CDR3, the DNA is TGTGCCAGCAGTCCGCGGACTAGCGGGAGTGTCAACTCTTACGAGCAGTACTTC. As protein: CASSPRTSGSVNSYEQYF.

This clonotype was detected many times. Here the CDR3 DNA reads TGCGCCAGCAGCTTGTTCATCAGCAATGAGCAGTTCTTC. It codes for CASSLFISNEQFF. The chain employs TRBV5-1 and TRBJ2-1; D unresolved. This CDR3 is built from 13 residues. V lost 1 base to trimming and J lost 6 bases, with 8 bases between them. Germline V gene lookup returns CDR1 SGHRS and CDR2 YFSETQ. The entire variable domain, with the rest obtained from reference TRBV5-1 and TRBJ2-1, is as follows: KAGVTQTPRYLIKTRGQQVTLSCSPISGHRSVSWYQQTPGQGLQFLFEYFSETQRNKGNFPGRFSGRQFSNSRSEMNVSTLELGDSALYLCASSLFISNEQFFGPGTRLTVL.

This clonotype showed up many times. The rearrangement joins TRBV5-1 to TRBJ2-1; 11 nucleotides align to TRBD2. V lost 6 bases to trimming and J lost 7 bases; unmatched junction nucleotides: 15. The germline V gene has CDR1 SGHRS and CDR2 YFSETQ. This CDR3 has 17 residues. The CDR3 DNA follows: TGCGCCAGCAACGAAGGGACCCTAGCGGGGGGCGAAAATGAGCAGTTCTTC. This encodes CASNEGTLAGGENEQFF. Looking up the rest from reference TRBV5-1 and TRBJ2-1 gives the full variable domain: KAGVTQTPRYLIKTRGQQVTLSCSPISGHRSVSWYQQTPGQGLQFLFEYFSETQRNKGNFPGRFSGRQFSNSRSEMNVSTLELGDSALYLCASNEGTLAGGENEQFFGPGTRLTVL.

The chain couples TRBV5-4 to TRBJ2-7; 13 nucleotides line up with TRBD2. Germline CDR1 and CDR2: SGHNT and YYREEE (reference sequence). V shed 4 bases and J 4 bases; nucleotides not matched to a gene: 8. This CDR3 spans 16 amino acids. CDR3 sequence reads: CASSTRTSGRIYEQYF. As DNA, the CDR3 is TGTGCCAGCAGCACCCGGACTAGCGGGAGAATTTACGAGCAGTACTTC. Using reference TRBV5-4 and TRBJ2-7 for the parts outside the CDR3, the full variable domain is ETGVTQSPTHLIKTRGQQVTLRCSSQSGHNTVSWYQQALGQGPQFIFQYYREEENGRGNFPPRFSGLQFPNYSSELNVNALELDDSALYLCASSTRTSGRIYEQYFGPGTRLTVT.

CDR3 nucleotide sequence: TGTGCCACCAGTGATACCTACCTGGGAACCGGGGAGCTGTTTTTT. Its protein is CATSDTYLGTGELFF. This chain uses TRBV24-1 with TRBJ2-2, with D unresolved. The germline gives CDR1 KGHDR, CDR2 SFDVKD. The CDR3 has 15 amino acids. With 3 bases removed from V and 5 bases from J, the gap between germline ends came to 12 bases.

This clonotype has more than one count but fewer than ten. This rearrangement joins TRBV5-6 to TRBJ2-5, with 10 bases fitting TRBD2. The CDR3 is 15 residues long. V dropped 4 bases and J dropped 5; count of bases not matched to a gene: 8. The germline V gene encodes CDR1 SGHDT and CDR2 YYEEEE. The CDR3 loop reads CASSPGLAAHETQYF. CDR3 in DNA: TGTGCCAGCAGCCCCGGACTAGCGGCCCACGAGACCCAGTACTTC.